The 27 T cell receptor beta chains below were found in one sample sequenced in a study of blood T cells in healthy people across ages. Sample-barcoded 5' priming and a J-beta primer mix drove a second PCR of about 6 to 11 cycles. One entry per CDR3 protein results from TCRdb running MiXCR on the 5' RACE reads. Among around 970,000 distinct CDR3 sequences listed, roughly 51% were seen once. The sample taken for sequencing was blood. The receptor source for this set is a woman aged 55-70 years in good health.

The sample holds a few counts of this clonotype. The chain carries TRBV18 and TRBJ2-7; D is undetermined. Germline V gene sequence: CDR1 KGHSH, CDR2 LQKENI. Trimming removed 2 bases from V and 9 bases from J, with 20 bases in between. CDR3 size: 15 residues. The CDR3 coding sequence is TGTGCCAGCTCACCAGGAGACACTGGCACGTCGGTGCAGTACTTC. Encoded protein: CASSPGDTGTSVQYF.

In this sample, this clonotype turned up once. The chain joins TRBV21-1 to TRBJ2-7. TRBV21-1 is tagged as a pseudogene. The CDR3 loop spans 14 amino acids. The CDR3 sequence: CASRTRQESYEQYF. DNA of the CDR3: TGTGCCAGCAGGACGAGACAGGAGTCCTACGAGCAGTACTTC.

The chain couples TRBV28 to TRBJ2-5, with D possibly matching TRBD1 (6 bases). With 8 bases removed from V and 11 bases from J, the gap between germline ends came to 15 bases. CDR3 size: 11 residues. Per germline, CDR1 MDHEN and CDR2 SYDVKM. CDR3 in DNA: TGTGCCAGCGCACAGGGACGAGAGCAGTACTTC. Protein: CASAQGREQYF.

The rearrangement links TRBV7-2 to TRBJ2-7, with 10 bases aligning to TRBD2. This CDR3 has 16 amino acids. V shed 1 base, J shed 3 bases, and the junction held 6 bases outside the gene matches. Looked up from germline, CDR1 is SGHTA and CDR2 is FQGNSA. CDR3: CASSLEAGGWSYEQYF. The CDR3 DNA is TGTGCCAGCAGCTTAGAAGCGGGAGGGTGGAGCTACGAGCAGTACTTC.

This clonotype showed up just a few times. The V and J genes are TRBV20-1 and TRBJ2-4; D gene ambiguous. Trimming took 3 bases from V and 0 from J, leaving 6 bases between them. Germline V CDR1 and CDR2: DFQATT, SNEGSKA (reference sequence). The CDR3 sequence is 13 residues long. The CDR3 sequence is CSASQIAKNIQYF. The CDR3 nucleotides read TGCAGTGCTAGTCAAATAGCCAAAAACATTCAGTACTTC.

The chain employs TRBV7-8 and TRBJ2-4; TRBD2 matches at 14 bases. Germline V gives CDR1 SGHVS, CDR2 FQNEAQ. Trimming cost V 1 base and J 1 base; bases outside gene matches: 9. The CDR3 has 20 residues. CDR3 residues: CASSLVAGLAGEGAKNIQYF. Here the CDR3 DNA reads TGTGCCAGCAGCTTAGTAGCGGGACTAGCGGGAGAGGGGGCCAAAAACATTCAGTACTTC.

This clonotype was seen a few times. The chain employs TRBV20-1 and TRBJ2-3; 7 bases match TRBD2. The length of the CDR3 is 15 residues. Germline values: CDR1 DFQATT, CDR2 SNEGSKA (reference sequence). Trimming removed 3 bases from V and 0 bases from J; junction bases left unmatched: 6. This CDR3 reads CSASGGGTSTDTQYF. CDR3 coding DNA: TGCAGTGCTAGTGGGGGGGGGACTAGCACAGATACGCAGTATTTT.

This clonotype was picked up a small number of times. V gene TRBV28 combines with J gene TRBJ1-2; no clear D. Germline-derived CDR1 and CDR2 are MDHEN and SYDVKM. Trimming cost V 2 bases and J 4 bases, with 11 bases left between them. The CDR3 length is 14 residues. Here the CDR3 DNA reads TGTGCCAGCAGTTTACGTGAAGTCACCTATGGCTACACCTTC. Translating it yields CASSLREVTYGYTF.

The J gene is TRBJ2-1, the V gene TRBV20-1, with 8 bases lining up with TRBD2. Germline V gene sequence: CDR1 DFQATT, CDR2 SNEGSKA (reference sequence). The CDR3 spans 14 residues. V lost 7 bases and J lost 7; bases outside the gene matches: 12. In nucleotides, the CDR3 is TGCAGTGTGCGCCGGGGGGGGGTCGGGAATGAGCAGTTCTTC. This encodes CSVRRGGVGNEQFF.

V is TRBV6-2 or TRBV6-3 and J is TRBJ2-3; D may be TRBD1 or TRBD2 (5 bases each). CDR1 MNHEY and CDR2 SVGEGT come from the germline V gene. The CDR3 is 12 residues long. With 10 bases removed from V and 9 bases from J, the gap between germline ends came to 17 bases. The CDR3 region has the DNA TGTGCCACCAAGTCCTCGGGGACGACGCAGTATTTT. Its translation is CATKSSGTTQYF.

This clonotype was observed a handful of times. The chain employs TRBV20-1 and TRBJ2-7; 9 nucleotides line up with TRBD1. This CDR3 comprises 16 residues. V gave up 3 bases and J gave up 0 bases; unmatched junction bases: 9. The germline V gene has CDR1 DFQATT and CDR2 SNEGSKA (reference sequence). The CDR3 spells CSARRVGTGNSYEQYF. DNA for the CDR3: TGCAGTGCTAGGCGGGTGGGGACAGGGAACTCCTACGAGCAGTACTTC.

The chain carries TRBV7-3 and TRBJ1-1, with D perhaps matching TRBD1 (5 bases). V was clipped by 3 bases and J by 6 bases, with 8 bases between them. Germline lookup yields CDR1 SGHTA and CDR2 FQGTGA. The CDR3 contains 12 residues. This CDR3 reads CASSFRGAEAFF. The DNA for the CDR3 is TGTGCCAGCAGCTTTAGGGGTGCTGAAGCTTTCTTT.

This clonotype was recorded a few times. The rearrangement uses TRBV20-1 and TRBJ2-7; D not certain. V was trimmed by 1 base and J by 0 bases, leaving 7 bases between them. Germline V lookup: CDR1 DFQATT, CDR2 SNEGSKA (reference sequence). The CDR3 covers 13 residues. The CDR3 loop reads CSARAGYSYEQYF. The CDR3 nucleotides are TGCAGTGCTAGAGCTGGGTACTCCTACGAGCAGTACTTC.

V is TRBV20-1 and J is TRBJ2-6; D perhaps matches TRBD1 (6 bases). This CDR3 is 13 amino acids long. Germline CDR1 DFQATT, CDR2 SNEGSKA (reference sequence). Trimming pared 4 bases from V and 4 bases from J, leaving 8 bases between. This chain's CDR3 is CSATTGGANVLTF. Here the CDR3 DNA reads TGCAGTGCTACTACAGGGGGGGCCAACGTCCTGACTTTC.

The chain combines TRBV29-1 with TRBJ1-4; D not certain. Trimming took off 1 base at V and 10 bases at J, with 4 bases between the two ends. This CDR3 comprises 10 residues. Germline V lookup: CDR1 SQVTM, CDR2 ANQGSEA. The DNA of the CDR3 is TGCAGCGTTGAAGTTGGAAAACTGTTTTTT. Its protein is CSVEVGKLFF. Combining the CDR3 with reference TRBV29-1 and TRBJ1-4 gives the whole variable domain SAVISQKPSRDICQRGTSLTIQCQVDSQVTMMFWYRQQPGQSLTLIATANQGSEATYESGFVIDKFPISRPNLTFSTLTVSNMSPEDSSIYLCSVEVGKLFFGSGTQLSVL.

This clonotype was observed a handful of times. The V call is TRBV28, the J call TRBJ2-5, with 9 bases fitting TRBD1. The CDR3 extends over 13 amino acids. Germline CDR1 and CDR2: MDHEN and SYDVKM. The CDR3 DNA sequence: TGTGCGACCATGACAGGGGGGATAGAGACCCAGTACTTC. Its protein is CATMTGGIETQYF.

The chain recombines TRBV4-2 with TRBJ2-1, with 8 bases that match TRBD1. Germline assignment: CDR1 LGHNA and CDR2 YNFKEQ. The CDR3 has 15 residues. With 5 bases clipped from V and 1 base from J, the junction kept 4 bases outside the gene matches. CDR3 in amino acids: CASSNRDRSYNEQFF. In DNA, the CDR3 is TGTGCCAGCAGCAACCGGGACAGGTCCTACAATGAGCAGTTCTTC.

The rearrangement uses TRBV11-2 and TRBJ2-5; a weak D match, TRBD2 (5 bases). The V gene lost 5 bases and the J gene lost 11 bases, with 18 bases spanning the gap. The CDR3 consists of 13 residues. Germline V CDR1 and CDR2: SGHAT, FQNNGV. The CDR3 coding sequence is TGTGCCAGCAGCCGATTGGTGGGAGAGGGACAGTACTTC. Translation gives CASSRLVGEGQYF.

This chain joins TRBV7-2 and TRBJ2-7, with D unresolved. This CDR3 region has 15 residues. CDR1 is SGHTA, CDR2 FQGNSA, per germline. V lost 5 bases and J lost 7, with 21 bases in between. CDR3 residues: CASSLAEQGYNEQYF. CDR3 DNA: TGTGCCAGCAGCCTCGCGGAACAAGGGTACAATGAGCAGTACTTC.

The chain is built from TRBV21-1 and TRBJ2-6; the table names TRBD1, a call not compared with the DNA. TRBV21-1 is a pseudogene. There are 18 residues in the CDR3. The DNA for the CDR3 is TGTGCCAGCAGCGATCTAAGGGACCGTAGCTCTGGGGCCAACGTCCTGACTTTC. This gives the protein CASSDLRDRSSGANVLTF.

This clonotype came up a few times. J is TRBJ2-5 and V is TRBV4-1; 12 bases align to TRBD2. The end of the DNA aligns better with TRBJ2-7, so the J call may be wrong. The CDR3 totals 15 residues. Germline CDR1 and CDR2: MGHRA and YSYEKL. Here the CDR3 reads CASRSLAGGPDEQYF. DNA for the CDR3: TGCGCCAGCAGATCGCTAGCGGGAGGGCCGGACGAGCAGTACTTC.

The V and J genes are TRBV2 and TRBJ2-5; TRBD2 aligns across 10 bases. J was trimmed by 3 bases and V by 6 bases; bases with no gene match: 10. This CDR3 is 16 amino acids long. CDR1 is SNHLY, CDR2 FYNNEI, per germline. The CDR3 DNA is TGTGCCAGCAGCTCGTTACCTACTAGCGGGAAAGAGACCCAGTACTTC. This encodes CASSSLPTSGKETQYF.

This clonotype turned up a few times. This chain uses TRBV4-3 with TRBJ1-6; TRBD1 aligns across 9 bases. The CDR3 spans 16 residues. V gave up 4 bases and J gave up 10 bases; unmatched junction bases: 11. Germline values: CDR1 LGHNA, CDR2 YSLEER. The CDR3 protein is CASSRTPGQGDSPLHF. In nucleotides, the CDR3 is TGCGCCAGCAGCCGCACCCCGGGACAGGGTGACTCACCCCTCCACTTT.

The gene calls are TRBV28 and TRBJ2-4, with D perhaps assigned TRBD1 or TRBD2 (6 bases each). Matching the DNA end better, TRBJ2-7 makes the J call doubtful. CDR1 is MDHEN and CDR2 is SYDVKM in the germline V gene. CDR3 length: 17 amino acids. CDR3 residues: CASSLVPRGGPLYEQYF. CDR3 in DNA: TGTGCCAGCAGTTTAGTTCCCAGAGGGGGGCCTCTCTACGAGCAGTACTTC.

The chain couples TRBV28 to TRBJ1-4; tentatively, D is TRBD1 (6 bases). The germline V and J ends were trimmed by 6 bases and 7 bases, with 15 bases remaining between them. The CDR3 totals 14 residues. Germline CDR1 is MDHEN and CDR2 is SYDVKM. The CDR3 loop is CASRRTGTIEKLFF. CDR3 DNA sequence: TGTGCCAGCAGAAGAACCGGGACAATTGAAAAACTGTTTTTT.

Regarding this clonotype: The junction departs from the called germline gene at one end, perhaps through a read error. The V call is TRBV7-3, the J call TRBJ2-1; D gene ambiguous. This CDR3 spans 15 amino acids. Germline CDR1 is SGHTA and CDR2 is FQGTGA. The CDR3 nucleotides are TGTGCCAGCAGCTTATCTAGAGGCTCCTACAATGAGCAGTCCTTC. Its translation: CASSLSRGSYNEQSF.

In this sample, this clonotype turned up many times. This sequence joins TRBV29-1 and TRBJ2-1; D uncertain. CDR3 length: 10 residues. Trimming cost V 5 bases and J 5 bases, with 4 bases left between them. Germline values: CDR1 SQVTM, CDR2 ANQGSEA. CDR3 DNA sequence: TGCAGCGTTCGGCACAATGAGCAGTTCTTC. Protein sequence: CSVRHNEQFF.